This entry lists 7 T cell receptor beta chains sequenced from one sample in a study of shared clonotypes between healthy human individuals. TCRdb's copy holds only in-frame clones and misses some; the assay was immunoSEQ multiplex PCR. Seen here are 550,000 to 850,000 clones, roughly 72% observed once, and the top ten hold around 1.8%. Sequencing input: memory CD4+ T cells sorted from blood. The subset: CD45RA-negative fraction. The receptors stem from a woman in her 30s in good health.

The chain couples TRBV7-8 to TRBJ2-3, with 11 bases identical to TRBD2. The germline gives CDR1 SGHVS, CDR2 FQNEAQ. The ends lost 3 bases at V and 6 bases at J; junction bases unmatched: 14. CDR3 length equals 18 residues. The CDR3 sequence is CASSLGTAGTSGSDTQYF. The CDR3, as DNA: TGTGCCAGCAGCTTGGGGACGGCCGGGACTAGCGGTTCGGATACGCAGTATTTT.

The sample holds one count of this clone. The chain couples TRBV10-3 to TRBJ2-7; no definite D call. Germline-derived CDR1 and CDR2 are ENHRY and SYGVKD. This CDR3 is 13 amino acids long. V was pared by 4 bases and J by 3 bases, with 10 bases between. CDR3 residues: CAISASNGYEQYF. The CDR3 DNA sequence: TGTGCCATCAGTGCATCAAATGGCTACGAGCAGTACTTC.

This rearrangement joins TRBV28 to TRBJ1-5; D gene uncertain. CDR3 length: 14 amino acids. The ends were cut back, 4 bases at V and 3 bases at J, with 10 bases in the middle. The germline CDR1 and CDR2 sequences are MDHEN and SYDVKM. CDR3 in amino acids: CASSWERSNQPQHF. CDR3 bases: TGTGCCAGCAGTTGGGAGCGATCCAATCAGCCCCAGCATTTT. The full variable domain, its missing parts supplied by reference TRBV28 and TRBJ1-5, is DVKVTQSSRYLVKRTGEKVFLECVQDMDHENMFWYRQDPGLGLRLIYFSYDVKMKEKGDIPEGYSVSREKKERFSLILESASTNQTSMYLCASSWERSNQPQHFGDGTRLSIL.

The CDR3: CASSSGLAKRELFF. The CDR3 region has the DNA TGTGCCAGCAGCTCAGGACTAGCGAAAAGGGAGCTGTTTTTT. This chain links TRBV2 with TRBJ2-2; 9 bases fit TRBD2. Germline CDR1 SNHLY, CDR2 FYNNEI. The trim removed 6 bases at V and 9 bases at J, leaving 8 bases unmatched. CDR3 length equals 14 residues.

The chain uses TRBV30 and TRBJ2-5; TRBD1 aligns across 8 bases. This CDR3 contains 16 residues. The germline CDR1 and CDR2 sequences are GTSNPN and SVGIG (reference sequence). V lost 6 bases to trimming and J lost 11 bases; unmatched junction nucleotides: 23. CDR3 sequence reads: CACSWGSRDRLVGQYF. The CDR3 DNA sequence: TGTGCCTGCTCCTGGGGATCCCGGGACAGGCTTGTTGGGCAGTACTTC.

The chain recombines TRBV18 with TRBJ2-5, with 9 bases aligning to TRBD2. The germline V gene encodes CDR1 KGHSH and CDR2 LQKENI. This CDR3 has 17 amino acids. Losses at the gene ends were 4 bases for V and 4 bases for J; bases not matched to a gene: 13. Here the CDR3 DNA reads TGTGCCAGCTCACGACTAAGCTTAGCGGGAGTCCCAGAGACCCAGTACTTC. Translation gives CASSRLSLAGVPETQYF. The full variable domain, with the rest looked up from reference TRBV18 and TRBJ2-5, is NAGVMQNPRHLVRRRGQEARLRCSPMKGHSHVYWYRQLPEEGLKFMVYLQKENIIDESGMPKERFSAEFPKEGPSILRIQQVVRGDSAAYFCASSRLSLAGVPETQYFGPGTRLLVL.

The chain couples TRBV6-5 to TRBJ2-5; a weak D match, TRBD1 (6 bases). Per germline, CDR1 MNHEY and CDR2 SVGAGI. Trimming took off 6 bases at V and 2 bases at J, with 16 bases between the two ends. The CDR3 consists of 15 residues. The CDR3 DNA sequence: TGTGCCAGCAGCGACAGGACCCTTCCTCAAGAGACCCAGTACTTC. Translated: CASSDRTLPQETQYF.